These 10 T cell receptor beta chains were all obtained from the same sample, sequenced in a study of T-cell memory formation after mild COVID-19. TCRdb re-analysed the 5' RACE reads in MiXCR, keeping a single row per CDR3 protein. The repertoire has under 350,000 distinct CDR3 sequences, around 15% of them found once; the top ten carry approximately 23%. Sequenced input: PBMCs or a T cell subset sorted from them (not recorded which). The receptors stem from a man between 18 and 35 years old who had mild COVID-19 (a few samples of this study predate the infection). Cell type and time point are not known.

This chain connects TRBV6-2 or TRBV6-3 to TRBJ2-1; perhaps TRBD2 as D (6 bases). The germline V gene encodes CDR1 MNHEY and CDR2 SVGEGT. Trimming pared 3 bases from V and 4 bases from J, leaving 13 bases between. The CDR3 is made up of 15 amino acids. In DNA form, the CDR3 reads TGTGCCAGCAGTTATTCGCGGGGCCAATACAATGAGCAGTTCTTC. This codes for CASSYSRGQYNEQFF.

This CDR3 reads CASSPMETQYF. CDR3 nucleotide sequence: TGTGCCAGCTCACCGATGGAGACCCAGTACTTC. This sequence joins TRBV18 and TRBJ2-5; D gene uncertain. Germline V lookup: CDR1 KGHSH, CDR2 LQKENI. The CDR3 is 11 residues long. V shed 3 bases and J shed 5 bases, with 4 bases lying between them.

The rearrangement uses TRBV7-8 and TRBJ2-3; 7 positions match TRBD1. This CDR3 is 15 amino acids long. Germline V gives CDR1 SGHVS, CDR2 FQNEAQ. V lost 4 bases to trimming and J lost 4 bases; unmatched junction nucleotides: 8. The CDR3 reads CASSYRQGSADTQYF. CDR3 bases: TGTGCCAGCAGCTACCGACAGGGATCCGCAGATACGCAGTATTTT.

The gene calls are TRBV7-9 and TRBJ2-2; D unclear. The germline gives CDR1 SEHNR, CDR2 FQNEAQ (reference sequence). This CDR3 has 14 residues. The germline V and J ends were trimmed by 0 bases and 8 bases, with 10 bases remaining between them. CDR3 nucleotides: TGTGCCAGCAGCTTAGCGTTGGCTTCAGGGGAGCTGTTTTTT. Protein product: CASSLALASGELFF.

This clonotype was seen a few times. The J gene is TRBJ2-7, the V gene TRBV4-3; D possibly matches TRBD1 or TRBD2 (5 bases each). The CDR3 extends over 14 amino acids. Per the germline V gene, CDR1 is LGHNA and CDR2 is YSLEER. V dropped 4 bases and J dropped 3 bases, with 13 bases sitting between them. The DNA of the CDR3 is TGCGCCAGCAGCCGCCGATGGGACGACTACGAGCAGTACGTC. As protein: CASSRRWDDYEQYV.

The rearrangement links TRBV9 to TRBJ2-3, with a weak D call TRBD1 (6 bases). This CDR3 contains 15 residues. Germline V gene data show CDR1 as SGDLS and CDR2 as YYNGEE. The V end was cut by 0 bases, the J end by 3 bases, with 11 bases between. The CDR3 DNA reads TGTGCCAGCAGCGTAGCTTCTACAGGGACAGATACGCAGTATTTT. Translated, it gives CASSVASTGTDTQYF. The variable domain in full, with the rest retrieved from reference TRBV9 and TRBJ2-3, is DSGVTQTPKHLITATGQRVTLRCSPRSGDLSVYWYQQSLDQGLQFLIQYYNGEERAKGNILERFSAQQFPDLHSELNLSSLELGDSALYFCASSVASTGTDTQYFGPGTRLTVL.

The rearrangement uses TRBV18 and TRBJ1-5; D ambiguous. The ends were cut back, 1 base at V and 6 bases at J, with 10 bases in the middle. This CDR3 spans 14 amino acids. From germline, CDR1 is KGHSH and CDR2 LQKENI. The chain's CDR3 is CASSPQGGRQPQHF. DNA for the CDR3: TGTGCCAGCTCACCACAGGGTGGTCGTCAGCCCCAGCATTTT.

This clonotype was recorded a few times. The CDR3 sequence is CASSPRGQGYEQYF. DNA for the CDR3: TGCGCCAGCAGCCCACGGGGACAGGGCTACGAGCAGTACTTC. The V gene is TRBV5-1, the J gene TRBJ2-7; 9 bases fit TRBD1. This CDR3 spans 14 amino acids. CDR1 SGHRS and CDR2 YFSETQ come from the germline V gene. Trimming at V came to 4 bases and at J to 3 bases, leaving 5 bases not matched to a gene.

This clonotype was picked up many times. At one end, the junction sequence differs from germline, possibly due to a read error. CDR3 nucleotides: TGTGCCAGCAGCTTGGGGGACACTGAAGCTTTCTTT. Residues: CASSLGDTEAFF. V usage is TRBV5-1 and J usage is TRBJ1-1; possible D gene TRBD1, 5 bases. Germline CDR1 SGHRS, CDR2 YFSETQ. The CDR3 consists of 12 residues. The whole variable domain, remainder taken from reference TRBV5-1 and TRBJ1-1, is KAGVTQTPRYLIKTRGQQVTLSCSPISGHRSVSWYQQTPGQGLQFLFEYFSETQRNKGNFPGRFSGRQFSNSRSEMNVSTLELGDSALYLCASSLGDTEAFFGQGTRLTVV.

This clonotype was seen only a few times. The chain couples TRBV30 to TRBJ1-5; D gene uncertain. The germline V gene encodes CDR1 GTSNPN and CDR2 SVGIG (reference sequence). The CDR3 is 13 residues long. Trimming left V 2 bases short and J 2 bases short, with 7 bases between. This CDR3 is CAWSINGNQPQHF. The CDR3 region has the DNA TGTGCCTGGAGTATTAACGGCAATCAGCCCCAGCATTTT.